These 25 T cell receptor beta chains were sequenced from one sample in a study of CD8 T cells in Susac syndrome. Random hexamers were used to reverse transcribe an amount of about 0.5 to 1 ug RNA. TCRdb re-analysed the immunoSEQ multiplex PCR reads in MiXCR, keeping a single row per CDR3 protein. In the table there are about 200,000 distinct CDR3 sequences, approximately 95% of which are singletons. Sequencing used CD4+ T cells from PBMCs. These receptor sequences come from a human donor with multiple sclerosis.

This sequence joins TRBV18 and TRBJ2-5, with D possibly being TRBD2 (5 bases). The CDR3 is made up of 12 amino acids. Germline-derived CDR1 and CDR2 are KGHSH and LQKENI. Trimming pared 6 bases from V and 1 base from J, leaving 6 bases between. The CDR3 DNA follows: TGTGCCAGCTCGGACTCCCAAGAGACCCAGTACTTC. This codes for CASSDSQETQYF.

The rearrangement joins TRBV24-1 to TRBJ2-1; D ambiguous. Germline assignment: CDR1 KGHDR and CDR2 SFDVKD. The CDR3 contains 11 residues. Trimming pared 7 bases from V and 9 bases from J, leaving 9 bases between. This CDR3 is CATSAFGEQFF. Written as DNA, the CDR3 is TGTGCCACCAGCGCCTTTGGTGAGCAGTTCTTC.

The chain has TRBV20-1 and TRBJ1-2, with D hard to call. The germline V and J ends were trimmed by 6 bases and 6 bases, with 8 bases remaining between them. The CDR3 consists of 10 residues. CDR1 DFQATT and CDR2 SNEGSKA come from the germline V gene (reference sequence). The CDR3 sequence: CSATGHGYTF. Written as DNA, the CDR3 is TGCAGTGCCACTGGGCATGGCTACACCTTC.

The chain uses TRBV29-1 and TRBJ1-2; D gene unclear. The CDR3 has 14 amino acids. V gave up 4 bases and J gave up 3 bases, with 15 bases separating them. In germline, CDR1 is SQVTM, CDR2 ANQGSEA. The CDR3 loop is CSVGYGRTDYGYTF. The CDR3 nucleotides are TGCAGCGTTGGTTACGGGAGGACGGACTATGGCTACACCTTC.

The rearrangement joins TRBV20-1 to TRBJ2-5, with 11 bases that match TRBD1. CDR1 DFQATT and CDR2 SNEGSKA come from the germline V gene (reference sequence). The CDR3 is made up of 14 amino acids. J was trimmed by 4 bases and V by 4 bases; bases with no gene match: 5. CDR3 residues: CSATPGQGGETQYF. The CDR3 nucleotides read TGCAGTGCTACCCCGGGACAGGGGGGAGAGACCCAGTACTTC.

The CDR3 is CASRGAWGEQYF. The CDR3, as DNA: TGTGCCAGCCGTGGGGCCTGGGGCGAGCAGTACTTC. V gene TRBV6-6 combines with J gene TRBJ2-7; D possibly corresponds to TRBD1 (5 bases). V gave up 8 bases and J gave up 6 bases, with 14 bases separating them. Per the germline V gene, CDR1 is MNHNY and CDR2 is SVGAGI (reference sequence). The length of the CDR3 is 12 residues.

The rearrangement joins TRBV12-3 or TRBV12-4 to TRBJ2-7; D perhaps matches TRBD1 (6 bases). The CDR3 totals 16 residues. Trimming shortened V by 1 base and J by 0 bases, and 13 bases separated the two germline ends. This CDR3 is CASSLGTAILSYEQYF. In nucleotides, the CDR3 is TGTGCCAGCAGTTTAGGGACAGCGATCCTCTCCTACGAGCAGTACTTC.

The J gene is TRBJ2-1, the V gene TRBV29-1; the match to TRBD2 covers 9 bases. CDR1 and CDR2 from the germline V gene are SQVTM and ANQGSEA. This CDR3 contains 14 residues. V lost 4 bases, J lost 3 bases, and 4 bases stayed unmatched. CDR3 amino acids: CSVAGGGDYNEQFF. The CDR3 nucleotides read TGCAGCGTTGCCGGCGGGGGGGACTACAATGAGCAGTTCTTC.

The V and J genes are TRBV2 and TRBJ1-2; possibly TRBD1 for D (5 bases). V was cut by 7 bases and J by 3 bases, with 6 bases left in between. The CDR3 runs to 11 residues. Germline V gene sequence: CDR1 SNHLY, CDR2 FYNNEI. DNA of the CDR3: TGTGCCAGCACGGGGGACTATGGCTACACCTTC. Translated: CASTGDYGYTF.

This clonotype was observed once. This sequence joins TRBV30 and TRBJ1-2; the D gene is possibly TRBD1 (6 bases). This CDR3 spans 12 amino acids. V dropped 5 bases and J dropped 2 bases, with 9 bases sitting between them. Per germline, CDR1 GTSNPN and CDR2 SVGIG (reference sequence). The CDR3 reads CAWGTGNYGYTF. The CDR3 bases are TGTGCCTGGGGAACAGGGAACTATGGCTACACCTTC.

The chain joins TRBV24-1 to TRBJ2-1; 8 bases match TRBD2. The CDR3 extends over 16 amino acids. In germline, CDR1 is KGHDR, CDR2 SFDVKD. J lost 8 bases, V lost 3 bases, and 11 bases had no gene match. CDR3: CATSDPGLGKGDEQFF. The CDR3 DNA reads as TGTGCCACCAGTGATCCGGGACTAGGGAAAGGGGATGAGCAGTTCTTC.

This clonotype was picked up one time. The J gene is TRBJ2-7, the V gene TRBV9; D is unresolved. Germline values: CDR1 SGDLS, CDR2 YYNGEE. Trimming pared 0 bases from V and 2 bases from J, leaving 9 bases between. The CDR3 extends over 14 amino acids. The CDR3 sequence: CASSVGGRAYEQYF. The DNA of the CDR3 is TGTGCCAGCAGCGTAGGTGGACGGGCCTACGAGCAGTACTTC.

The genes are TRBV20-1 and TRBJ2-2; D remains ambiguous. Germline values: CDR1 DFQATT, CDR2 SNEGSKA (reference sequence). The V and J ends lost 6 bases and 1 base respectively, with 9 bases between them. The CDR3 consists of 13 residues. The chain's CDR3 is CSAHIRNTGELFF. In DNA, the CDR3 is TGCAGTGCCCATATCCGGAACACCGGGGAGCTGTTTTTT.

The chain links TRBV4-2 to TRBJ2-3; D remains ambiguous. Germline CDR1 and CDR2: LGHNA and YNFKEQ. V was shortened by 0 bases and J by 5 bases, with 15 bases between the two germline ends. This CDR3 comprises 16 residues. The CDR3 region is CASSQDLDGRQDTQYF. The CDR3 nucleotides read TGTGCCAGCAGCCAAGACCTAGATGGGCGGCAAGATACGCAGTATTTT.

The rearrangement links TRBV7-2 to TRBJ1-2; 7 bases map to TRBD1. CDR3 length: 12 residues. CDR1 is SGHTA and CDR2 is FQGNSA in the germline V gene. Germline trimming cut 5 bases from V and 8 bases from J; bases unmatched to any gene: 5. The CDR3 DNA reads TGTGCCAGCAGCACTAACAGGGGAGGCTACACCTTC. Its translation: CASSTNRGGYTF. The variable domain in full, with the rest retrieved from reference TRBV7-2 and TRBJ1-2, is GAGVSQSPSNKVTEKGKDVELRCDPISGHTALYWYRQSLGQGLEFLIYFQGNSAPDKSGLPSDRFSAERTGGSVSTLTIQRTQQEDSAVYLCASSTNRGGYTFGSGTRLTVV.

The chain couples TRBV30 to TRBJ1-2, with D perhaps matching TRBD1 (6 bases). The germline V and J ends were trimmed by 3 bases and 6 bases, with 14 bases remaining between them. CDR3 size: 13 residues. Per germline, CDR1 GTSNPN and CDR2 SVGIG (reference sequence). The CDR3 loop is CAWRAPGHDGYTF. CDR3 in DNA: TGTGCCTGGAGAGCGCCGGGACATGATGGCTACACCTTC.

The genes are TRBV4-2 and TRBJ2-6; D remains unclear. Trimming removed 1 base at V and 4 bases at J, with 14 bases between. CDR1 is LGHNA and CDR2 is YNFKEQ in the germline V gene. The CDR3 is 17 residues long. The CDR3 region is CASSQGAGLFGANVLTF. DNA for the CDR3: TGTGCCAGCAGCCAAGGGGCAGGTCTATTCGGGGCCAACGTCCTGACTTTC.

This CDR3 reads CSARVVGGPPADTQYF. In nucleotides, the CDR3 is TGCAGTGCTAGAGTTGTAGGGGGGCCCCCAGCAGATACGCAGTATTTT. The rearrangement uses TRBV20-1 and TRBJ2-3; the D gene could be TRBD1 or TRBD2 (6 bases each). The CDR3 consists of 16 residues. V was pared by 1 base and J by 4 bases, with 18 bases between. The germline V gene encodes CDR1 DFQATT and CDR2 SNEGSKA (reference sequence).

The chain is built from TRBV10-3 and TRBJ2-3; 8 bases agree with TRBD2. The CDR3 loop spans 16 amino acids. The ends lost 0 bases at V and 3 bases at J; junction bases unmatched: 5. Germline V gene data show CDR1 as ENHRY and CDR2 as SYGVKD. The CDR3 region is CAISESLSGGTDTQYF. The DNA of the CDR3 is TGTGCCATCAGTGAGTCGCTGAGCGGGGGTACAGATACGCAGTATTTT.

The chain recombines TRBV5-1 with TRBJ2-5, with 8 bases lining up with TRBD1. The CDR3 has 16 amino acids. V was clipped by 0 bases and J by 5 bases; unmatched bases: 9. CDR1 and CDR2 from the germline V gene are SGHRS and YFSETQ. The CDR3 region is CASSLGIGTGGETQYF. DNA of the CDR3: TGCGCCAGCAGCTTGGGCATCGGGACAGGAGGCGAGACCCAGTACTTC.

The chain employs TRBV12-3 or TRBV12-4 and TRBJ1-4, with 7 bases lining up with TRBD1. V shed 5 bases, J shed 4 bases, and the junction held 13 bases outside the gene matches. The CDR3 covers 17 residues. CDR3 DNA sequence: TGTGCCAGCAGTCCTAGGCATACAGGGGTAGTTAATGAAAAACTGTTTTTT. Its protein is CASSPRHTGVVNEKLFF.

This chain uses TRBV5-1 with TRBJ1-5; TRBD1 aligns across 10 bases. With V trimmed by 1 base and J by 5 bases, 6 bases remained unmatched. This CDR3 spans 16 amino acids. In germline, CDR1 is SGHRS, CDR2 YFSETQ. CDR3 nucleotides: TGCGCCAGCAGCTTGACTACCGGGACAGGGGATCAGCCCCAGCATTTT. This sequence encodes CASSLTTGTGDQPQHF. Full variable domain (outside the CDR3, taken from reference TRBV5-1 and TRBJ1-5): KAGVTQTPRYLIKTRGQQVTLSCSPISGHRSVSWYQQTPGQGLQFLFEYFSETQRNKGNFPGRFSGRQFSNSRSEMNVSTLELGDSALYLCASSLTTGTGDQPQHFGDGTRLSIL.

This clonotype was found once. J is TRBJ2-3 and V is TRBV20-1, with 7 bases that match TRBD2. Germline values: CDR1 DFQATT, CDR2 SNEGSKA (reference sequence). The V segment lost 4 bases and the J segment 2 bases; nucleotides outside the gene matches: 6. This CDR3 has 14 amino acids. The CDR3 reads CSAISGTFTDTQYF. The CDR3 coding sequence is TGCAGTGCTATCAGCGGGACCTTCACAGATACGCAGTATTTT.

The CDR3 spells CASSQGLDADTQYF. In DNA form, the CDR3 reads TGTGCCAGCAGCCAAGGCCTTGATGCAGATACGCAGTATTTT. The rearrangement links TRBV4-2 to TRBJ2-3; no clear D. Germline V gives CDR1 LGHNA, CDR2 YNFKEQ. The germline V and J ends were trimmed by 1 base and 4 bases, with 9 bases remaining between them. The CDR3 totals 14 residues.

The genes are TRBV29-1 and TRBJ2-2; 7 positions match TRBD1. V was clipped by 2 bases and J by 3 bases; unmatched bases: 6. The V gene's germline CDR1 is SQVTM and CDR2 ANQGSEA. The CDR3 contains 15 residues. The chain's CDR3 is CSVEKTGPYTGELFF. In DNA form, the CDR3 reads TGCAGCGTTGAAAAGACAGGGCCTTACACCGGGGAGCTGTTTTTT.